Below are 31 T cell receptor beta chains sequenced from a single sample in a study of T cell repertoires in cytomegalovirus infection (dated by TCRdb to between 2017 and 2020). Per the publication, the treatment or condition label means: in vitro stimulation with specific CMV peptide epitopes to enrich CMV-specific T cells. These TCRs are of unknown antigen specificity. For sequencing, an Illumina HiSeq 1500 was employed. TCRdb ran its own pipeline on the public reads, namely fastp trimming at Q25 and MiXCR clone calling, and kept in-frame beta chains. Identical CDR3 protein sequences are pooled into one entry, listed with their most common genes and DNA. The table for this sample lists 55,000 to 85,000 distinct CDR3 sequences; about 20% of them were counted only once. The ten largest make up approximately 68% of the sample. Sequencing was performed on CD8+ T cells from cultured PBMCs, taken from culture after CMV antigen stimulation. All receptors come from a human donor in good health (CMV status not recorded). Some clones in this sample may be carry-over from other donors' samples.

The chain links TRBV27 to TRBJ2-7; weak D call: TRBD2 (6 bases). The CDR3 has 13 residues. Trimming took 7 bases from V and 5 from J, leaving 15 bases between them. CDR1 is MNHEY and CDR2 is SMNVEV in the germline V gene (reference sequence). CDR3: CASTLPGTHEQYF. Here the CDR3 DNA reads TGTGCCAGCACCCTGCCAGGGACTCACGAGCAGTACTTC.

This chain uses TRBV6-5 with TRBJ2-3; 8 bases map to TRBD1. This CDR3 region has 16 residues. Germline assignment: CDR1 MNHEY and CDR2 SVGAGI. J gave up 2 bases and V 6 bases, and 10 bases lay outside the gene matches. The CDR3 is CASSLTRTGYTDTQYF. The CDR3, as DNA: TGTGCCAGCAGCTTAACCCGGACAGGGTACACAGATACGCAGTATTTT.

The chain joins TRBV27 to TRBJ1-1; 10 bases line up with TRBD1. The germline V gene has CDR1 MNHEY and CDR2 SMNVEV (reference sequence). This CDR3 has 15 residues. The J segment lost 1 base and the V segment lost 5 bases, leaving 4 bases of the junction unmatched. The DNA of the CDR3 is TGTGCCAGCAGTCCCCGGACAGGGGGGAACACTGAAGCTTTCTTT. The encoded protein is CASSPRTGGNTEAFF.

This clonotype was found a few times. The CDR3 spells CASSLVGKTSLYNEQFF. The CDR3 DNA reads TGTGCCAGCAGCTTAGTGGGTAAGACTAGCCTATACAATGAGCAGTTCTTC. The chain combines TRBV7-8 with TRBJ2-1, with TRBD2 identical over 7 bases. Germline CDR1 is SGHVS and CDR2 is FQNEAQ. The CDR3 runs to 17 residues. V was clipped by 1 base and J by 4 bases; unmatched bases: 10.

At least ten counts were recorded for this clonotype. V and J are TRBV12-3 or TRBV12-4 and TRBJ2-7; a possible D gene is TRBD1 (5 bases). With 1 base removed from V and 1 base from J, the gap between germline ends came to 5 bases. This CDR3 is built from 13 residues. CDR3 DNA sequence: TGTGCCAGCAGTTTAGGACAGTCCTACGAGCAGTACTTC. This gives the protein CASSLGQSYEQYF.

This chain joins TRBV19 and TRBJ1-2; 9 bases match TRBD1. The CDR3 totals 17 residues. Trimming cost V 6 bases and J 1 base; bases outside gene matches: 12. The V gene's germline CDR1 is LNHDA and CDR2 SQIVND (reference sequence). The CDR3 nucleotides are TGTGCCAGTAGCCCGGGACAGGGAATGTGGAGTAACTATGGCTACACCTTC. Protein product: CASSPGQGMWSNYGYTF.

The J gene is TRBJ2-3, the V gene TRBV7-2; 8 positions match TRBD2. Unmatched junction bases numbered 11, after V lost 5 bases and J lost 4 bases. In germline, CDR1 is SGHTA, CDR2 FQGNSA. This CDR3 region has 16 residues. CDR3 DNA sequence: TGTGCCAGCAGCCCTGTTCTGGGCGGGGGGCCAGATACGCAGTATTTT. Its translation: CASSPVLGGGPDTQYF. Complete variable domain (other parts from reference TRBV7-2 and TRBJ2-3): GAGVSQSPSNKVTEKGKDVELRCDPISGHTALYWYRQSLGQGLEFLIYFQGNSAPDKSGLPSDRFSAERTGGSVSTLTIQRTQQEDSAVYLCASSPVLGGGPDTQYFGPGTRLTVL.

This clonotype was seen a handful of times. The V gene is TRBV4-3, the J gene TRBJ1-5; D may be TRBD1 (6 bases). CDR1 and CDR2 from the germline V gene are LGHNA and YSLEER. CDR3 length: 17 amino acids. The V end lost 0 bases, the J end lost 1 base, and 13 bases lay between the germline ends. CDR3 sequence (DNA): TGCGCCAGCAGCCAAGACCGTTTGACAGGCAGCAATCAGCCCCAGCATTTT. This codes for CASSQDRLTGSNQPQHF.

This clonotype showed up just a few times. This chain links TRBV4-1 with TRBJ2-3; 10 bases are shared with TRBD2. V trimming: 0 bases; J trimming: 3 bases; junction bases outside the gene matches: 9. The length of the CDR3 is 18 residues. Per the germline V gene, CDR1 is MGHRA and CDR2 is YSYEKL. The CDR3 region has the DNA TGCGCCAGCAGCCAAGATACTCCAGCGGGGGGGCTGACAGATACGCAGTATTTT. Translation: CASSQDTPAGGLTDTQYF.

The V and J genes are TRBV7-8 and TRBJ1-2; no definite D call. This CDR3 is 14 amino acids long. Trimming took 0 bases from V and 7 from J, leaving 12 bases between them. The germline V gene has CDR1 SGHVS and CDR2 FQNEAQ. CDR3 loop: CASSLAARSSGYTF. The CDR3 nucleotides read TGTGCCAGCAGCTTAGCGGCGCGAAGCTCTGGCTACACCTTC.

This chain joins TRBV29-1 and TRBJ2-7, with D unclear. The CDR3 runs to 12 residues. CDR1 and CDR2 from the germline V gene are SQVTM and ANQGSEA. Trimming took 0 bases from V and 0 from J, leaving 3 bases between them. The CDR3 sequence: CSVEESSYEQYF. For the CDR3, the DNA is TGCAGCGTTGAAGAATCCTCCTACGAGCAGTACTTC.

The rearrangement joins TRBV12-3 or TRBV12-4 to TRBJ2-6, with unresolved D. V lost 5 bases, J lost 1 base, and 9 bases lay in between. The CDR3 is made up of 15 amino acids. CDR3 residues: CASSPRGSGANVLTF. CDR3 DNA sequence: TGTGCCAGCAGTCCCCGCGGATCTGGGGCCAACGTCCTGACTTTC.

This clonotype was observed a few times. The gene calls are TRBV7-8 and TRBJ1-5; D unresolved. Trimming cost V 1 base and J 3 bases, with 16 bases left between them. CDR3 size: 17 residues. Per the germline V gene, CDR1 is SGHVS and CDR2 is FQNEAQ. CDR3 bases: TGTGCCAGCAGCTTAGATCCCGGCGGAGCGACCAATCAGCCCCAGCATTTT. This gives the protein CASSLDPGGATNQPQHF.

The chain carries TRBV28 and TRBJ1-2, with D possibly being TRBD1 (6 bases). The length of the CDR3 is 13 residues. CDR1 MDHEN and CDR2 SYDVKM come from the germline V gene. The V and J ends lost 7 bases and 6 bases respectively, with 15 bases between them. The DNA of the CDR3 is TGTGCCAGCATTAAATGGGGGGCCAATGGCTACACCTTC. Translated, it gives CASIKWGANGYTF.

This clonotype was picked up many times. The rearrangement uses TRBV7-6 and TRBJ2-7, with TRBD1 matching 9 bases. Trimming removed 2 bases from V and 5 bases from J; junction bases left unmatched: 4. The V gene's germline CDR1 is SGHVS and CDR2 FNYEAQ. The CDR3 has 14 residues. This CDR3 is CASSLRTGANEQYF. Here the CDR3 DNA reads TGTGCCAGCAGCTTACGGACAGGGGCAAACGAGCAGTACTTC.

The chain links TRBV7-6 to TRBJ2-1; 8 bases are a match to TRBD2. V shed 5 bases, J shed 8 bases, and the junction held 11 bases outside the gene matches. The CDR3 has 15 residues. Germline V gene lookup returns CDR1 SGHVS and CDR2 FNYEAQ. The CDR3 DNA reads TGTGCCAGCAGCCCCTTTAGGACTAGCTCTGATGAGCAGTTCTTC. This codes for CASSPFRTSSDEQFF.

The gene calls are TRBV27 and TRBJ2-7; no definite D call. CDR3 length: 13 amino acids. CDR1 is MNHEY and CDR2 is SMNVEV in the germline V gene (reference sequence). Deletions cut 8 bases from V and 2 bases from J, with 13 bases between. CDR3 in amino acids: CASGPFGPYEQYF. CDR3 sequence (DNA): TGTGCCAGCGGTCCCTTTGGGCCCTACGAGCAGTACTTC.

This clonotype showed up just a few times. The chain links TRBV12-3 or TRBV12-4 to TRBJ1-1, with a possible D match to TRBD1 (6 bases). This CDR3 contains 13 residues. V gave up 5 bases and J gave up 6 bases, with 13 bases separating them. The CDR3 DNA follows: TGTGCCAGCAGTCTAGGGACACGGCCTGAAGCTTTCTTT. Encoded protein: CASSLGTRPEAFF.

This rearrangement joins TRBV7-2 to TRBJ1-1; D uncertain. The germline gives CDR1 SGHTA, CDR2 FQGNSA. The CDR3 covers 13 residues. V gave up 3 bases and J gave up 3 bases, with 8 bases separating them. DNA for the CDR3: TGTGCCAGCAGCTTCGAGGTATACACTGAAGCTTTCTTT. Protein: CASSFEVYTEAFF.

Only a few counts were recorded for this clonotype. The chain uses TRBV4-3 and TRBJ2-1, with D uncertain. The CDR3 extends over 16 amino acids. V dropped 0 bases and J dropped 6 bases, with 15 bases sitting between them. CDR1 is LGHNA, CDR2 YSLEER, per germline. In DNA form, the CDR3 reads TGCGCCAGCAGCCAAGAAGAGGATCCCGCCCCCAATGAGCAGTTCTTC. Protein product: CASSQEEDPAPNEQFF.

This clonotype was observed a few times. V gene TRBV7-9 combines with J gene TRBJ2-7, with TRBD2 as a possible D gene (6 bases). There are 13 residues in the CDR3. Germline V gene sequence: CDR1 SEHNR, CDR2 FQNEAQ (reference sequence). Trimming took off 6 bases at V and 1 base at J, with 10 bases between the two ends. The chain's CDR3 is CASRGRESYEQYF. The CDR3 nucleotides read TGTGCCAGCAGGGGTCGGGAGTCCTACGAGCAGTACTTC. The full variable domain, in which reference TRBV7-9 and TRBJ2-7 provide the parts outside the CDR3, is DTGVSQNPRHKITKRGQNVTFRCDPISEHNRLYWYRQTLGQGPEFLTYFQNEAQLEKSRLLSDRFSAERPKGSFSTLEIQRTEQGDSAMYLCASRGRESYEQYFGPGTRLTVT.

The CDR3 here is CASSYSSGATYNEQFF. The CDR3 DNA reads TGTGCCAGCAGTTACTCGTCGGGGGCGACCTACAATGAGCAGTTCTTC. The gene calls are TRBV6-5 and TRBJ2-1, with D possibly called TRBD1 or TRBD2 (6 bases each). The length of the CDR3 is 16 residues. Trimming stripped 0 bases from V and 2 bases from J, with 11 bases between. Germline V gene lookup returns CDR1 MNHEY and CDR2 SVGAGI.

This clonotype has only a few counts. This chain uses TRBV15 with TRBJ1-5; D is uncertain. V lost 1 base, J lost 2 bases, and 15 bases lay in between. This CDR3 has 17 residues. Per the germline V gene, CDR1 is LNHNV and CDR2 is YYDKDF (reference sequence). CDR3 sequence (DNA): TGTGCCACCAGCAGAGCTTCCCACATGGGTGGCAATCAGCCCCAGCATTTT. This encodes CATSRASHMGGNQPQHF.

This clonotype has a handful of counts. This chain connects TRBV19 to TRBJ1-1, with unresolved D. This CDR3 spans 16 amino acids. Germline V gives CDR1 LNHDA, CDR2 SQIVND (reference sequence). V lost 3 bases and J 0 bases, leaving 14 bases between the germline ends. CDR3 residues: CASSIGDPILNTEAFF. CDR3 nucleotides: TGTGCCAGTAGTATCGGAGACCCGATTTTGAACACTGAAGCTTTCTTT.

The CDR3, as DNA: TGTGCTAGTGGCCTCGACATCTATGGCTACACCTTC. Translating it yields CASGLDIYGYTF. The chain uses TRBV12-5 and TRBJ1-2; D uncertain. V was clipped by 6 bases and J by 4 bases, with 9 bases between them. This CDR3 contains 12 residues. Per germline, CDR1 LGHNT and CDR2 FRNRAP. Together with reference TRBV12-5 and TRBJ1-2, the CDR3 gives the full variable domain: DARVTQTPRHKVTEMGQEVTMRCQPILGHNTVFWYRQTMMQGLELLAYFRNRAPLDDSGMPKDRFSAEMPDATLATLKIQPSEPRDSAVYFCASGLDIYGYTFGSGTRLTVV.

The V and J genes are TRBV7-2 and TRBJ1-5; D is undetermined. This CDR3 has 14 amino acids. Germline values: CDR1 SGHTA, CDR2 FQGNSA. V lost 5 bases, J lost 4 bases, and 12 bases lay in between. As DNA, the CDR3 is TGTGCCAGCAGCCGGACGGCCTCGAATCAGCCCCAGCATTTT. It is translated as CASSRTASNQPQHF.

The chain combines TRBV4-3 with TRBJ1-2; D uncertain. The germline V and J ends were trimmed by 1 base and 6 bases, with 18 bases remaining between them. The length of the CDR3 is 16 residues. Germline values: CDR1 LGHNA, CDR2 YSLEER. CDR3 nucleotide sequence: TGCGCCAGCAGCCAAGCCCACCGGGCCAGTGCAAATGGCTACACCTTC. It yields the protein CASSQAHRASANGYTF.

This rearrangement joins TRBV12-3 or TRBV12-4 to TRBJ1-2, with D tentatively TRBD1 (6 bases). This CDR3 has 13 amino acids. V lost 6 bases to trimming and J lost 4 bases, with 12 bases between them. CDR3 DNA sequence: TGTGCCAGCAGCTCCGACAGGTTCTATGGCTACACCTTC. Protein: CASSSDRFYGYTF.

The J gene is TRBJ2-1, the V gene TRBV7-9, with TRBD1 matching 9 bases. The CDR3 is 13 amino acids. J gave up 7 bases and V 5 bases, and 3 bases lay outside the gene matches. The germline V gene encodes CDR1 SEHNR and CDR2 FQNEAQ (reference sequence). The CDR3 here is CASSRDRGNEQFF. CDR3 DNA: TGTGCCAGCAGCCGCGACAGGGGGAATGAGCAGTTCTTC. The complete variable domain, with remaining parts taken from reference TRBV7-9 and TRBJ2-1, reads DTGVSQNPRHKITKRGQNVTFRCDPISEHNRLYWYRQTLGQGPEFLTYFQNEAQLEKSRLLSDRFSAERPKGSFSTLEIQRTEQGDSAMYLCASSRDRGNEQFFGPGTRLTVL.

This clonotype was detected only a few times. In nucleotides, the CDR3 is TGTGCCAGCACCCCGGGGCGGGGCTACACCTTC. The encoded protein is CASTPGRGYTF. The J gene is TRBJ1-2, the V gene TRBV12-3 or TRBV12-4, with D maybe TRBD1 (5 bases). Between the trimmed V and J ends, which lost 7 bases and 8 bases, there was a span of 11 bases. CDR3 length equals 11 residues.

The CDR3 is CASTSSIDRLETQYF. The CDR3 DNA sequence: TGTGCCAGCACCAGTAGTATTGACCGCTTGGAGACCCAGTACTTC. V and J are TRBV27 and TRBJ2-5; the D is unclear. V was shortened by 7 bases and J by 5 bases, with 20 bases between the two germline ends. Germline values: CDR1 MNHEY, CDR2 SMNVEV (reference sequence). The CDR3 runs 15 residues.